These T cell receptor beta chains were read from a single sample in a study of T cells after yellow fever vaccination. TCRdb reanalysed the 5' RACE reads using MiXCR and keeps one entry per CDR3 protein. The table lists fewer than 500,000 distinct CDR3 sequences, 15% to 20% of them singletons, with over 15% in the top ten. The sample here was PBMCs, taken before the yellow fever booster vaccination. The receptor set was obtained from a man younger than 35 who received the YFV17D yellow fever vaccine. CDR3s include the opening cysteine and the closing phenylalanine or tryptophan. Fields, in order: CDR3 protein, CDR3 DNA, V gene, D gene, J gene, clone size. The D gene is left open where the match is weak. Clone size is shown for a subset of rows, as once, few, many or a class of expanded clone.

cdr3_aa: CASSLRGAINEQFF; cdr3_nt: TGTGCCAGCAGTTTGCGGGGGGCGATAAATGAGCAGTTCTTC; v_call: TRBV12-3/TRBV12-4; d_call: TRBD2; j_call: TRBJ2-1; clone_size: NA
cdr3_aa: CSARRTSGGMRNTQYF; cdr3_nt: TGCAGTGCTAGGAGGACTAGCGGGGGGATGAGGAATACGCAGTATTTT; v_call: TRBV20-1; d_call: TRBD2; j_call: TRBJ2-3; clone_size: NA
cdr3_aa: CASSEGGVAGGSVIQYF; cdr3_nt: TGTGCCAGCAGTGAAGGCGGAGTAGCGGGGGGGTCTGTCATTCAGTACTTC; v_call: TRBV2; d_call: TRBD2; j_call: TRBJ2-4; clone_size: few
cdr3_aa: CASSLDSNSGQETQYF; cdr3_nt: TGCGCCAGCAGCTTGGACTCCAACTCGGGGCAAGAGACCCAGTACTTC; v_call: TRBV5-1; d_call: NA; j_call: TRBJ2-5; clone_size: many
cdr3_aa: CASSATGYQPQHF; cdr3_nt: TGTGCCAGCAGCGCGACAGGGTATCAGCCCCAGCATTTT; v_call: TRBV5-5; d_call: TRBD1; j_call: TRBJ1-5; clone_size: NA
cdr3_aa: CAWNRAGVYNEQFF; cdr3_nt: TGTGCCTGGAACCGAGCGGGGGTATACAATGAGCAGTTCTTC; v_call: TRBV30; d_call: TRBD2; j_call: TRBJ2-1; clone_size: NA
cdr3_aa: CASSSRRAGAFYEQYF; cdr3_nt: TGTGCCAGCAGCTCCCGGCGGGCGGGGGCGTTCTACGAGCAGTACTTC; v_call: TRBV11-2; d_call: NA; j_call: TRBJ2-7; clone_size: NA
cdr3_aa: CASSLERLNTEAFF; cdr3_nt: TGTGCCAGCAGCTTAGAACGGCTCAACACTGAAGCTTTCTTT; v_call: TRBV11-2; d_call: NA; j_call: TRBJ1-1; clone_size: NA
cdr3_aa: CSVEEREDTEAFF; cdr3_nt: TGCAGCGTTGAAGAGAGAGAGGACACTGAAGCTTTCTTT; v_call: TRBV29-1; d_call: NA; j_call: TRBJ1-1; clone_size: NA
cdr3_aa: CASSFTGGPGANVLTF; cdr3_nt: TGTGCCAGCAGTTTTACAGGGGGGCCTGGGGCCAACGTCCTGACTTTC; v_call: TRBV5-5; d_call: TRBD1; j_call: TRBJ2-6; clone_size: many
cdr3_aa: CASTPSSGGPRTDTQYF; cdr3_nt: TGTGCCAGCACCCCTTCTAGCGGGGGCCCTCGCACAGATACGCAGTATTTT; v_call: TRBV6-5; d_call: TRBD2; j_call: TRBJ2-3; clone_size: NA
cdr3_aa: CASSQEWSGGSGYTF; cdr3_nt: TGCGCCAGCAGCCAAGAGTGGTCAGGAGGTAGTGGCTACACCTTC; v_call: TRBV4-1; d_call: NA; j_call: TRBJ1-2; clone_size: few
cdr3_aa: CASSQDRDRADSPLHF; cdr3_nt: TGTGCCAGCAGCCAAGATCGAGACAGGGCGGATTCACCCCTCCACTTT; v_call: TRBV4-2; d_call: TRBD1; j_call: TRBJ1-6; clone_size: few
cdr3_aa: CASSPNTAGGTEAFF; cdr3_nt: TGTGCCAGCTCACCCAATACGGCGGGAGGCACTGAAGCTTTCTTT; v_call: TRBV18; d_call: NA; j_call: TRBJ1-1; clone_size: few
cdr3_aa: CATNRATYEQYF; cdr3_nt: TGTGCCACCAATCGGGCCACCTACGAGCAGTACTTC; v_call: TRBV6-2/TRBV6-3; d_call: NA; j_call: TRBJ2-7; clone_size: few
cdr3_aa: CASSLFGTGANEQFF; cdr3_nt: TGTGCCAGCAGCTTGTTCGGGACAGGCGCCAATGAGCAGTTCTTC; v_call: TRBV7-9; d_call: TRBD1; j_call: TRBJ2-1; clone_size: few
cdr3_aa: CASSDAGGWETQYF; cdr3_nt: TGTGCCAGCAGTGACGCGGGAGGGTGGGAGACCCAGTACTTC; v_call: TRBV28; d_call: TRBD2; j_call: TRBJ2-5; clone_size: NA
cdr3_aa: CASSPGQGIDTQYF; cdr3_nt: TGTGCCAGCAGCCCTGGACAGGGGATAGATACGCAGTATTTT; v_call: TRBV7-6; d_call: TRBD1; j_call: TRBJ2-3; clone_size: NA
cdr3_aa: CASSYSFRFSDEKLFF; cdr3_nt: TGTGCCAGCAGTTACTCGTTCCGCTTTAGTGATGAAAAACTGTTTTTT; v_call: TRBV6-5; d_call: NA; j_call: TRBJ1-4; clone_size: few
cdr3_aa: CASSFAGSSTGELFF; cdr3_nt: TGTGCCAGCAGTTTTGCGGGGAGTAGCACCGGGGAGCTGTTTTTT; v_call: TRBV12-3/TRBV12-4; d_call: NA; j_call: TRBJ2-2; clone_size: NA
cdr3_aa: CASSLSGGNDEQYF; cdr3_nt: TGTGCCAGCAGCTTAAGCGGGGGAAACGACGAGCAGTACTTC; v_call: TRBV11-3; d_call: TRBD2; j_call: TRBJ2-7; clone_size: many
cdr3_aa: CASSARSGDTGELFF; cdr3_nt: TGTGCCAGCAGCGCCAGGAGTGGGGACACCGGGGAGCTGTTTTTT; v_call: TRBV9; d_call: NA; j_call: TRBJ2-2; clone_size: NA
cdr3_aa: CSARLAYETQYF; cdr3_nt: TGCAGTGCTCGACTAGCGTATGAGACCCAGTACTTC; v_call: TRBV20-1; d_call: TRBD2; j_call: TRBJ2-5; clone_size: many
cdr3_aa: CASSSGGSEQYF; cdr3_nt: TGTGCCAGCAGCTCCGGGGGAAGCGAGCAGTACTTC; v_call: TRBV13; d_call: NA; j_call: TRBJ2-7; clone_size: few
cdr3_aa: CASSARDGYEQYF; cdr3_nt: TGTGCCAGCAGCGCCCGGGACGGTTACGAGCAGTACTTC; v_call: TRBV7-9; d_call: NA; j_call: TRBJ2-7; clone_size: NA
cdr3_aa: CASSFLGTYGGNTIYF; cdr3_nt: TGTGCCAGCAGCTTTCTAGGGACATATGGTGGAAACACCATATATTTT; v_call: TRBV11-2; d_call: NA; j_call: TRBJ1-3; clone_size: few
cdr3_aa: CSVGRDVPNTAAFF; cdr3_nt: TGCAGCGTCGGGCGTGACGTCCCGAACACTGCAGCTTTCTTT; v_call: TRBV29-1; d_call: NA; j_call: TRBJ1-1; clone_size: few
cdr3_aa: CSVLDPGTSSYNEQFF; cdr3_nt: TGCAGTGTCCTAGACCCCGGGACTAGCTCCTACAATGAGCAGTTCTTC; v_call: TRBV20-1; d_call: TRBD2; j_call: TRBJ2-1; clone_size: NA
cdr3_aa: CASSFSSGALYEQYF; cdr3_nt: TGTGCCAGCAGTTTCAGTAGCGGGGCTCTTTACGAGCAGTACTTC; v_call: TRBV27; d_call: TRBD2; j_call: TRBJ2-7; clone_size: few
cdr3_aa: CSVVGDRGTTGELFF; cdr3_nt: TGCAGCGTTGTAGGGGACAGGGGAACCACCGGGGAGCTGTTTTTT; v_call: TRBV29-1; d_call: TRBD1; j_call: TRBJ2-2; clone_size: NA
cdr3_aa: CASSLTSGGNTDTQYF; cdr3_nt: TGTGCCAGCAGCTTAACCAGCGGGGGGAATACAGATACGCAGTATTTT; v_call: TRBV7-3; d_call: TRBD2; j_call: TRBJ2-3; clone_size: few